The 17 T cell receptor beta chains below were found in one sample sequenced in a study of blood T cell repertoires in COVID-19. Sequencing used immunoSEQ multiplex PCR; TCRdb keeps in-frame clones, though not all of them. The sample lists hundreds of thousands of clones; 80% to 90% were seen once. Sequenced: peripheral blood. All receptors derive from a woman in her 50s who had recovered from COVID-19.

The rearrangement links TRBV11-3 to TRBJ1-1; 11 nucleotides align to TRBD1. Germline loops: CDR1 SGHNT, CDR2 YENEEA. This CDR3 comprises 17 residues. The J segment lost 3 bases and the V segment lost 5 bases, leaving 11 bases of the junction unmatched. CDR3: CASSPGQGATIYTEAFF. The CDR3 region has the DNA TGTGCCAGCAGCCCCGGACAGGGGGCCACCATCTACACTGAAGCTTTCTTT.

This clone was seen repeatedly, ten times or more. V usage is TRBV6-2 or TRBV6-3 and J usage is TRBJ1-1; no clear D. This CDR3 comprises 16 residues. Trimming took 5 bases from V and 0 from J, leaving 16 bases between them. The germline CDR1 and CDR2 sequences are MNHEY and SVGEGT. CDR3 in amino acids: CASSDPVRRMNTEAFF. In nucleotides, the CDR3 is TGTGCCAGCAGTGACCCGGTCAGGAGGATGAACACTGAAGCTTTCTTT.

The chain has TRBV29-1 and TRBJ1-2; weak D call: TRBD1 (6 bases). Trimming removed 2 bases at V and 8 bases at J, with 12 bases between. Germline CDR1 and CDR2: SQVTM and ANQGSEA. This CDR3 has 12 amino acids. In nucleotides, the CDR3 is TGCAGCGTTGAACTCCAGGGGCTCGGCTACACCTTC. Translating it yields CSVELQGLGYTF.

The chain couples TRBV27 to TRBJ2-2; D is unclear. CDR1 MNHEY and CDR2 SMNVEV come from the germline V gene (reference sequence). The CDR3 sequence is 15 residues long. Trimming cost V 6 bases and J 1 base, with 12 bases left between them. The CDR3 nucleotides read TGTGCCAGCAGGATTACAGTATTGAACACCGGGGAGCTGTTTTTT. Protein product: CASRITVLNTGELFF.

This chain uses TRBV28 with TRBJ1-2; D not resolved. The germline V and J ends were trimmed by 6 bases and 6 bases, with 17 bases remaining between them. The CDR3 contains 14 residues. Germline lookup yields CDR1 MDHEN and CDR2 SYDVKM. The CDR3 reads CASRQPSRYDGYTF. The CDR3 DNA follows: TGTGCCAGCAGACAGCCATCAAGGTACGATGGCTACACCTTC.

V and J are TRBV25-1 and TRBJ2-2; TRBD1 might be the D (6 bases). The CDR3 is 16 amino acids. The V gene's germline CDR1 is MGHDK and CDR2 SYGVNS. Trimming took 1 base from V and 6 from J, leaving 15 bases between them. The CDR3 DNA reads TGTGCCAGCAGTGAATTGGGCAGGGGTGATTCCGGGGAGCTGTTTTTT. Its protein is CASSELGRGDSGELFF.

The rearrangement links TRBV7-3 to TRBJ2-6; TRBD1 aligns across 10 bases. The CDR3 length is 17 residues. V trimming: 5 bases; J trimming: 2 bases; junction bases outside the gene matches: 6. Germline-derived CDR1 and CDR2 are SGHTA and FQGTGA. Written as DNA, the CDR3 is TGTGCCAGCAGCCTTGTGGGACAGGGGACTGGGGCCAACGTCCTGACTTTC. This gives the protein CASSLVGQGTGANVLTF.

The chain links TRBV11-2 to TRBJ2-7; 7 bases align to TRBD1. Germline CDR1 SGHAT, CDR2 FQNNGV. The CDR3 loop spans 15 amino acids. Trimming at V came to 1 base and at J to 3 bases, leaving 6 bases not matched to a gene. The CDR3 region has the DNA TGTGCCAGCAGCTTAGGTGTTGGGACAGTCTACGAGCAGTACTTC. The encoded protein is CASSLGVGTVYEQYF.

This clone was found once. The chain couples TRBV2 to TRBJ2-7; D is possibly TRBD1 (5 bases). The CDR3 has 15 amino acids. Trimming shortened V by 6 bases and J by 0 bases, and 15 bases separated the two germline ends. Per germline, CDR1 SNHLY and CDR2 FYNNEI. The CDR3 protein is CASSLRQRDSYEQYF. Written as DNA, the CDR3 is TGTGCCAGCAGCCTTAGACAGAGAGACTCCTACGAGCAGTACTTC.

The rearrangement uses TRBV4-1 and TRBJ1-4; no reliable D call. This CDR3 is 15 amino acids long. The germline gives CDR1 MGHRA, CDR2 YSYEKL. Trimming took off 2 bases at V and 4 bases at J, with 11 bases between the two ends. CDR3 residues: CASSQQERSNEKLFF. Written as DNA, the CDR3 is TGCGCCAGCAGCCAACAAGAGAGGAGTAATGAAAAACTGTTTTTT.

The gene calls are TRBV2 and TRBJ1-5; tentatively, D is TRBD1 (5 bases). This CDR3 region has 14 residues. The germline V and J ends were trimmed by 2 bases and 7 bases, with 12 bases remaining between them. Per the germline V gene, CDR1 is SNHLY and CDR2 is FYNNEI. CDR3 sequence (DNA): TGTGCCAGCAGTGAAATGGAGGGGAGGCAGCCCCAGCATTTT. Translating it yields CASSEMEGRQPQHF.

This chain connects TRBV11-1 to TRBJ2-1; 11 positions agree with TRBD2. This CDR3 is 15 amino acids long. V dropped 1 base and J dropped 9; count of bases not matched to a gene: 5. Germline V gives CDR1 SGHAT, CDR2 FQDESV (reference sequence). In DNA form, the CDR3 reads TGTGCCAGCAGCTTAGAAGGTCTAGCGGGAGGTGAGCAGTTCTTC. This sequence encodes CASSLEGLAGGEQFF.

The table lists this clone with a count of one. The J gene is TRBJ1-2, the V gene TRBV7-2; unclear D gene. The V gene lost 2 bases and the J gene lost 5 bases, with 6 bases spanning the gap. This CDR3 is built from 12 residues. Germline values: CDR1 SGHTA, CDR2 FQGNSA. The CDR3 loop reads CASSLSGYGYTF. DNA for the CDR3: TGTGCCAGCAGCTTATCGGGATATGGCTACACCTTC. The whole variable domain, filled in from reference TRBV7-2 and TRBJ1-2, reads GAGVSQSPSNKVTEKGKDVELRCDPISGHTALYWYRQSLGQGLEFLIYFQGNSAPDKSGLPSDRFSAERTGGSVSTLTIQRTQQEDSAVYLCASSLSGYGYTFGSGTRLTVV.

The chain joins TRBV5-4 to TRBJ1-1, with D maybe TRBD1 (6 bases). Trimming pared 0 bases from V and 1 base from J, leaving 10 bases between. Germline V gene lookup returns CDR1 SGHNT and CDR2 YYREEE (reference sequence). CDR3 length: 15 residues. DNA for the CDR3: TGTGCCAGCAGCTTGGGTTCACAGGGGAACACTGAAGCTTTCTTT. Protein sequence: CASSLGSQGNTEAFF.

Here the CDR3 reads CASSFPGYEQYF. In nucleotides, the CDR3 is TGTGCCAGCAGTTTCCCGGGCTACGAGCAGTACTTC. V is TRBV27 and J is TRBJ2-7; D call uncertain. In germline, CDR1 is MNHEY, CDR2 SMNVEV (reference sequence). The CDR3 is made up of 12 amino acids. V shed 3 bases and J shed 3 bases, with 6 bases lying between them.

The chain uses TRBV2 and TRBJ1-2, with a possible D match to TRBD1 (6 bases). The V and J ends lost 6 bases and 5 bases respectively, with 13 bases between them. CDR3 length: 13 residues. Germline-derived CDR1 and CDR2 are SNHLY and FYNNEI. The CDR3 protein is CASSENTGYGYTF. In DNA, the CDR3 is TGTGCCAGCAGCGAAAATACAGGGTATGGCTACACCTTC.

The rearrangement links TRBV4-1 to TRBJ2-5; perhaps TRBD1 as D (5 bases). Trimming stripped 4 bases from V and 2 bases from J, with 11 bases between. The V gene's germline CDR1 is MGHRA and CDR2 YSYEKL. The CDR3 extends over 14 amino acids. The CDR3 loop reads CASSRVQEQETQYF. The CDR3, as DNA: TGCGCCAGCAGCCGGGTACAGGAACAAGAGACCCAGTACTTC.